The rows below give T cell receptor beta chains drawn from one sample of a study of T cells and copy number aberrations in small-cell lung cancer. This table comes from immunoSEQ multiplex PCR, and its TCRdb copy is limited to in-frame clones, with some not included. The sample lists more than 9,000 clones, over 75% occurring once. Sequenced: normal tissue next to the tumor. These receptors came from a man in his fifties or sixties with small cell lung cancer. The CDR3 runs from the conserved cysteine through the conserved F or W. The D gene is left open where the match is weak.

j_call v_call d_call cdr3_aa
TRBJ2-1 TRBV7-9 NA CASSSYESYNEQFF
TRBJ1-2 TRBV6-6 NA CASTEGENYGYTF
TRBJ2-2 TRBV11-2 NA CASSLGSWDPNTGELFF
TRBJ1-2 TRBV27 NA CASSTLGGGPAFGYTF
TRBJ2-5 TRBV10-3 NA CAISDRARGQETQYF
TRBJ1-3 TRBV18 TRBD1 CASSPDRGPGNTIYF
TRBJ2-5 TRBV5-1 TRBD1 CASSLGQGSIQETQYF
TRBJ1-5 TRBV7-8 TRBD1 CASSPGGRDQPQHF
TRBJ2-6 TRBV6-4 NA CASSDSPAGGANVLTF
TRBJ2-2 TRBV7-8 NA CASSLALGNTGELFF
TRBJ1-1 TRBV30 NA CAWTKDITEAFF
TRBJ2-7 TRBV27 NA CASSIASQLSYEQYF
TRBJ2-1 TRBV9 NA CASSVAGDPSYNEQFF
TRBJ1-2 TRBV2 TRBD1 CASSEAGTGRGYTF
TRBJ1-1 TRBV6-6 NA CASSRDLPGAEAFF
TRBJ2-7 TRBV7-9 NA CASSLGDYEQYF
TRBJ1-4 TRBV27 NA CASKLAGSNEKLFF
TRBJ1-2 TRBV30 NA CAWSDGPYGYTF
TRBJ1-2 TRBV10-3 TRBD1 CAITQDRSRGYTF
TRBJ2-1 TRBV4-2 TRBD2 CASSQDRGSGTYNEQFF
TRBJ1-5 TRBV4-2 NA CASSQEWGGNQPQHF
TRBJ2-3 TRBV5-1 NA CASSLAPQGVAATDTQYF